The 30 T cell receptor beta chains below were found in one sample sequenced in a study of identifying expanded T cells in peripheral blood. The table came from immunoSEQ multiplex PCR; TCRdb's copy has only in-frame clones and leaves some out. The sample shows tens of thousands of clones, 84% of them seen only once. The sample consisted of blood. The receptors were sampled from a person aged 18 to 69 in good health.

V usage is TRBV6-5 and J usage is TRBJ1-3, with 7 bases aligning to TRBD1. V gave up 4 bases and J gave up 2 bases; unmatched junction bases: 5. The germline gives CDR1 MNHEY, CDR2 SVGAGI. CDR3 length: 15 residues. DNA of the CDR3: TGTGCCAGCAGTTCCGACAGGGCGGCTGGAAACACCATATATTTT. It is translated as CASSSDRAAGNTIYF.

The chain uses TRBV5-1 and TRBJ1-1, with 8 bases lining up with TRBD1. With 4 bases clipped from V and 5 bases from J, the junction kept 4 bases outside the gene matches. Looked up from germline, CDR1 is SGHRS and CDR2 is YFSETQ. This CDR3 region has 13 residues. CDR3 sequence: CASSPDRGTEAFF. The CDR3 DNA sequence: TGCGCCAGCAGCCCCGACAGGGGAACTGAAGCTTTCTTT.

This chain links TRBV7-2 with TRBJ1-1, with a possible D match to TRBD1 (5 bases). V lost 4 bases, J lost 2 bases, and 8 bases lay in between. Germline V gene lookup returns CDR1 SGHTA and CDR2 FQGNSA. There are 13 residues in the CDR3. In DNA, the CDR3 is TGTGCCAGCAGCTCTGACAGTAACACTGAAGCTTTCTTT. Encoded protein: CASSSDSNTEAFF.

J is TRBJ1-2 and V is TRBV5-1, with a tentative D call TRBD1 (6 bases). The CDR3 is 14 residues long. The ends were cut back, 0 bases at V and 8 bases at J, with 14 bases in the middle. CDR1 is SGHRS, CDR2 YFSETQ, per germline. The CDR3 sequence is CASSLEGGAGGYTF. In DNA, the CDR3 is TGCGCCAGCAGCTTGGAGGGGGGAGCGGGAGGCTACACCTTC.

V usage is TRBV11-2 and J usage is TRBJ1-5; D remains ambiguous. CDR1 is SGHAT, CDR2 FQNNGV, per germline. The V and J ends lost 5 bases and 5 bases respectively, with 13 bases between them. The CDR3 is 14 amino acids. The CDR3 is CASSPPPEYQPQHF. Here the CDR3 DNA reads TGTGCCAGCAGCCCCCCTCCCGAATATCAGCCCCAGCATTTT.

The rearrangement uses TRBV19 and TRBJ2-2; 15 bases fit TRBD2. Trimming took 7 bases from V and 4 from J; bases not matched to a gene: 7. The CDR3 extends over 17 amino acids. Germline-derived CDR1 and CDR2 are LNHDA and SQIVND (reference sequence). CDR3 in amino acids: CASIRTSGRAGTGELFF. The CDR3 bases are TGTGCCAGTATCCGGACTAGCGGGAGGGCGGGCACCGGGGAGCTGTTTTTT.

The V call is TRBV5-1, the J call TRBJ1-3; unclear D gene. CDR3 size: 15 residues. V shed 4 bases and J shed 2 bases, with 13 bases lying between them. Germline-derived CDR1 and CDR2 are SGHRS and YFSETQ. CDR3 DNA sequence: TGCGCCAGCAGCCTGGAAGGCACTGCTGGAAACACCATATATTTT. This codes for CASSLEGTAGNTIYF. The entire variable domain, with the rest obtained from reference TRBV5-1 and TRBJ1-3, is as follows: KAGVTQTPRYLIKTRGQQVTLSCSPISGHRSVSWYQQTPGQGLQFLFEYFSETQRNKGNFPGRFSGRQFSNSRSEMNVSTLELGDSALYLCASSLEGTAGNTIYFGEGSWLTVV.

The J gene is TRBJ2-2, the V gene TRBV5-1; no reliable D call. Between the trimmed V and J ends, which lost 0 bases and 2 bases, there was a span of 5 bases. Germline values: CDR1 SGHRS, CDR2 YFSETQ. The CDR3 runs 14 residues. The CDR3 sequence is CASSLDGNTGELFF. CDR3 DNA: TGCGCCAGCAGCTTGGACGGTAACACCGGGGAGCTGTTTTTT.

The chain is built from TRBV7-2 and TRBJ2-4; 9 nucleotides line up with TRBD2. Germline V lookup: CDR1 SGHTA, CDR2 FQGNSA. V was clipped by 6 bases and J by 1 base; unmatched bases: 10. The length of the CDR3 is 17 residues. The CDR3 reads CASSLAQRGAAKNIQYF. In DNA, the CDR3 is TGTGCCAGCAGTTTGGCCCAGCGGGGGGCGGCCAAAAACATTCAGTACTTC.

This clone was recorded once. The CDR3 reads CASSSPGLAGAGTDTQYF. CDR3 DNA sequence: TGCGCCAGCAGCTCACCGGGACTAGCGGGAGCGGGCACAGATACGCAGTATTTT. The V call is TRBV5-1, the J call TRBJ2-3, with 14 positions matching TRBD2. V trimming: 3 bases; J trimming: 1 base; junction bases outside the gene matches: 7. CDR3 length: 18 amino acids. Germline CDR1 SGHRS, CDR2 YFSETQ. The full variable domain, completed using reference TRBV5-1 and TRBJ2-3, is KAGVTQTPRYLIKTRGQQVTLSCSPISGHRSVSWYQQTPGQGLQFLFEYFSETQRNKGNFPGRFSGRQFSNSRSEMNVSTLELGDSALYLCASSSPGLAGAGTDTQYFGPGTRLTVL.

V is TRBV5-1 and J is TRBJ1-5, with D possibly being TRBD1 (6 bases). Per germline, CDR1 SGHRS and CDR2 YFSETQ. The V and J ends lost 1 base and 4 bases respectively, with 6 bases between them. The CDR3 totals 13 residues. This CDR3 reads CASSLTGNQPQHF. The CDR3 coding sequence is TGCGCCAGCAGCTTGACAGGGAATCAGCCCCAGCATTTT.

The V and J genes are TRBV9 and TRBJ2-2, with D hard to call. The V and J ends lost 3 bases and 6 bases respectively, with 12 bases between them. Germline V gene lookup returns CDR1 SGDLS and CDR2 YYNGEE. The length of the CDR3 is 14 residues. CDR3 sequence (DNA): TGTGCCAGCAGCGGAGGTAGGGTCGCCGGGGAGCTGTTTTTT. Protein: CASSGGRVAGELFF.

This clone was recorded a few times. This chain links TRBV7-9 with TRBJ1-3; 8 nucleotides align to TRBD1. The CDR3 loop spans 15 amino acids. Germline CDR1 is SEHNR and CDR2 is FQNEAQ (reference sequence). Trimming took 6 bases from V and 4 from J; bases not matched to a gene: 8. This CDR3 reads CASRNTGGAGNTIYF. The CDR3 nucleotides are TGTGCCAGCAGAAATACAGGGGGAGCGGGAAACACCATATATTTT.

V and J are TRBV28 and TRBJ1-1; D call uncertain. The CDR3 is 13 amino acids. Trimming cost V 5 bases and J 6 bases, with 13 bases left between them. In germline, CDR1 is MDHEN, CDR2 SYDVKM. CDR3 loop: CASSPLVGAEAFF. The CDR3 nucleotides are TGTGCCAGCAGTCCACTGGTCGGCGCTGAAGCTTTCTTT.

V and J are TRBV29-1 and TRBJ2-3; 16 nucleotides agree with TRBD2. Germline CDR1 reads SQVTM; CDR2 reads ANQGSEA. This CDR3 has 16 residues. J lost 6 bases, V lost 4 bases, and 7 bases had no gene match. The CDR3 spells CSVVPGLAGGPDTQYF. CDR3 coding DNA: TGCAGCGTTGTCCCGGGACTAGCGGGAGGGCCGGATACGCAGTATTTT.

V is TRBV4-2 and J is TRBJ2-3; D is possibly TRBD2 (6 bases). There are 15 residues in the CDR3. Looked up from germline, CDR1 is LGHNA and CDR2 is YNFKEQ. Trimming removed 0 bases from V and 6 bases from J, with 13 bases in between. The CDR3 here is CASSQDGGKSDTQYF. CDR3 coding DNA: TGTGCCAGCAGCCAAGACGGAGGGAAGTCGGATACGCAGTATTTT.

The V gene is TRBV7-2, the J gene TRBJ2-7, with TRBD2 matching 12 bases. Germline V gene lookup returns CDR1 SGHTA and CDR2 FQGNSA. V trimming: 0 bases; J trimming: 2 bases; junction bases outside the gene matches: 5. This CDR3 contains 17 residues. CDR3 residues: CASSLAGTSGSAYEQYF. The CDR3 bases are TGTGCCAGCAGCTTAGCGGGGACTAGCGGGTCCGCCTACGAGCAGTACTTC.

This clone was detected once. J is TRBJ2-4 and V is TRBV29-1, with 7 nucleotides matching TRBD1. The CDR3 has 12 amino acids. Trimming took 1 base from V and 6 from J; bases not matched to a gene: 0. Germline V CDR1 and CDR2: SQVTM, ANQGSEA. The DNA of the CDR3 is TGCAGCGTTGAAGGACAGGGAAACATTCAGTACTTC. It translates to CSVEGQGNIQYF.

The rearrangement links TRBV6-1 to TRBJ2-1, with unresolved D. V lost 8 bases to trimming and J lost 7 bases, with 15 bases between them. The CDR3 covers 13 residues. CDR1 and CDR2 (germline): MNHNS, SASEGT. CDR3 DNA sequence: TGTGCCAGCTCAGACCCCCCTGGGAATGAGCAGTTCTTC. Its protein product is CASSDPPGNEQFF.

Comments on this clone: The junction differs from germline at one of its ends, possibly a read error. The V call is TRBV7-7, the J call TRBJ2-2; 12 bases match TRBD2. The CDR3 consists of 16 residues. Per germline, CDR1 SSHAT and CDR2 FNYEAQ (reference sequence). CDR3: CASSLELAGGTGELFF. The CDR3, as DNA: TGTGCTAGCAGCTTAGAGCTAGCGGGAGGGACCGGGGAGCTGTTTTTT.

CDR3: CASSLTSSGGSYEQYF. For the CDR3, the DNA is TGTGCCAGCAGCTTAACGTCTAGCGGGGGCTCCTACGAGCAGTACTTC. V gene TRBV7-2 combines with J gene TRBJ2-7; 10 nucleotides line up with TRBD2. The V gene's germline CDR1 is SGHTA and CDR2 FQGNSA. The CDR3 totals 16 residues. V gave up 2 bases and J gave up 0 bases; unmatched junction bases: 4.

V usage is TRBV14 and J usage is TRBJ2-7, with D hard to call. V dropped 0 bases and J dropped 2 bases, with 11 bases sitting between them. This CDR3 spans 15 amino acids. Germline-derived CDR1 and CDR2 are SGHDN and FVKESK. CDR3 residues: CASSQDYGPPYEQYF. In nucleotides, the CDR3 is TGTGCCAGCAGCCAAGACTACGGGCCCCCCTACGAGCAGTACTTC.

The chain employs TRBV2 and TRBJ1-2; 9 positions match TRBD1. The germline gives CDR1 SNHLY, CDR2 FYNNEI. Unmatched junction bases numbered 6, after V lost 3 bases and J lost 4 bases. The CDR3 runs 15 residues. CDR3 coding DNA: TGTGCCAGCAGTGAGGGACAGGGAGTACTCTATGGCTACACCTTC. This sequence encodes CASSEGQGVLYGYTF. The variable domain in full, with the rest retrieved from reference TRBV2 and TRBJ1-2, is EPEVTQTPSHQVTQMGQEVILRCVPISNHLYFYWYRQILGQKVEFLVSFYNNEISEKSEIFDDQFSVERPDGSNFTLKIRSTKLEDSAMYFCASSEGQGVLYGYTFGSGTRLTVV.

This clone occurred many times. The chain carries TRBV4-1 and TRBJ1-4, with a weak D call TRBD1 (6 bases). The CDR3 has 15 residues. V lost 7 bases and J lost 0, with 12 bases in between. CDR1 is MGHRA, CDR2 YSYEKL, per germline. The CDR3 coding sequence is TGCGCCAGCACCCCACAGGGCGCAACTAATGAAAAACTGTTTTTT. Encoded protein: CASTPQGATNEKLFF.

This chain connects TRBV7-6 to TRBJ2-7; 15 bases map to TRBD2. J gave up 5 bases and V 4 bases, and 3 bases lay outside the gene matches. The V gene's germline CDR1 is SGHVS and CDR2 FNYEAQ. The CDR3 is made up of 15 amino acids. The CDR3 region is CASSSRTSGRDEQYF. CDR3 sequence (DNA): TGTGCCAGCAGCTCCCGGACTAGCGGGAGGGACGAGCAGTACTTC. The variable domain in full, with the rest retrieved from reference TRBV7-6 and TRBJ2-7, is GAGVSQSPRYKVTKRGQDVALRCDPISGHVSLYWYRQALGQGPEFLTYFNYEAQQDKSGLPNDRFSAERPEGSISTLTIQRTEQRDSAMYRCASSSRTSGRDEQYFGPGTRLTVT.

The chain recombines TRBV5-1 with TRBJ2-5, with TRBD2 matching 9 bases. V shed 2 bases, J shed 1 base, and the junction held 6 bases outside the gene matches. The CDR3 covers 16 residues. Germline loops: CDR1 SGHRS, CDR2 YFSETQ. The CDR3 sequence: CASSLRLAETQETQYF. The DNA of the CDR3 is TGCGCCAGCAGCTTACGACTAGCGGAAACCCAAGAGACCCAGTACTTC.

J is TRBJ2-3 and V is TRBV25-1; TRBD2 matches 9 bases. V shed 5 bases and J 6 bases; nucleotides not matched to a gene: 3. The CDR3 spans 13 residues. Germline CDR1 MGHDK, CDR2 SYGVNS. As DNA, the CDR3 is TGTGCCAGCAGTTTTGCGGGAGGGGATACGCAGTATTTT. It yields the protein CASSFAGGDTQYF. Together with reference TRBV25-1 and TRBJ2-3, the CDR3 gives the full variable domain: EADIYQTPRYLVIGTGKKITLECSQTMGHDKMYWYQQDPGMELHLIHYSYGVNSTEKGDLSSESTVSRIRTEHFPLTLESARPSHTSQYLCASSFAGGDTQYFGPGTRLTVL.

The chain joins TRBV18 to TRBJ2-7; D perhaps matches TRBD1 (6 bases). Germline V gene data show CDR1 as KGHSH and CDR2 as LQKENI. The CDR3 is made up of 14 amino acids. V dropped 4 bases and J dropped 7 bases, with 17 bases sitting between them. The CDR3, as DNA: TGTGCCAGCTCACGCTCCGGGACATCCGAGGAGCAGTACTTC. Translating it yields CASSRSGTSEEQYF.

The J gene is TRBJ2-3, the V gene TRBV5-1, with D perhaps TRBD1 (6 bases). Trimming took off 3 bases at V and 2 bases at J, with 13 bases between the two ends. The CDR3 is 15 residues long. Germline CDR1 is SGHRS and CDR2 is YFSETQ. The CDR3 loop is CASSSQGGVTDTQYF. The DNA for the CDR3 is TGCGCCAGCAGCTCACAAGGGGGAGTCACAGATACGCAGTATTTT. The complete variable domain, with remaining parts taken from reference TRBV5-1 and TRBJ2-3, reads KAGVTQTPRYLIKTRGQQVTLSCSPISGHRSVSWYQQTPGQGLQFLFEYFSETQRNKGNFPGRFSGRQFSNSRSEMNVSTLELGDSALYLCASSSQGGVTDTQYFGPGTRLTVL.

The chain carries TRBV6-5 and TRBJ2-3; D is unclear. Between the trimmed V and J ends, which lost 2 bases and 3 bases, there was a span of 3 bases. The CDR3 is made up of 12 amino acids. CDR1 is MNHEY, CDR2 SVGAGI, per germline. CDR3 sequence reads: CASSYGTDTQYF. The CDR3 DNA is TGTGCCAGCAGTTACGGGACAGATACGCAGTATTTT.